One sample yielded the 28 T cell receptor beta chains listed below, sequenced in a study of T cells in narcolepsy. Sequencing was performed with immunoSEQ multiplex PCR; in TCRdb, only in-frame clones are kept and a portion is missing. Of some 30,000 clones in the sample, about 87% were seen once. The source material was memory (CD45RA-) CD4+ T cells from blood. Every receptor here comes from a human donor in good health.

The chain carries TRBV5-1 and TRBJ2-5, with D tentatively TRBD2 (5 bases). The CDR3 has 15 residues. V was cut by 2 bases and J by 4 bases, with 15 bases left in between. CDR1 and CDR2 (germline): SGHRS, YFSETQ. The CDR3 DNA reads as TGCGCCAGCAGCTTCATAGCGTGGCCCATAGAGACCCAGTACTTC. Protein product: CASSFIAWPIETQYF.

V gene TRBV30 combines with J gene TRBJ1-6, with D possibly matching TRBD1 (6 bases). The CDR3 loop spans 12 amino acids. V gave up 8 bases and J gave up 7 bases, with 12 bases separating them. The germline gives CDR1 GTSNPN, CDR2 SVGIG (reference sequence). As DNA, the CDR3 is TGTGCCCTAACAGGGTGGAATTCACCCCTCCACTTT. It translates to CALTGWNSPLHF. Variable domain in full (rest from reference TRBV30 and TRBJ1-6): SQTIHQWPATLVQPVGSPLSLECTVEGTSNPNLYWYRQAAGRGLQLLFYSVGIGQISSEVPQNLSASRPQDRQFILSSKKLLLSDSGFYLCALTGWNSPLHFGNGTRLTVT.

The CDR3 DNA reads as TGTGCCAGCAGTCCCCGGACAGTGTACACTGAAGCTTTCTTT. This codes for CASSPRTVYTEAFF. The chain is built from TRBV27 and TRBJ1-1; a possible D gene is TRBD1 (6 bases). Per the germline V gene, CDR1 is MNHEY and CDR2 is SMNVEV (reference sequence). This CDR3 is 14 amino acids long. V was clipped by 5 bases and J by 3 bases, with 13 bases between them.

CDR3: CASVTDDSYEQYF. Written as DNA, the CDR3 is TGCGCCAGCGTTACAGATGACTCCTACGAGCAGTACTTC. The chain has TRBV10-2 and TRBJ2-7; D remains unclear. Germline CDR1 reads WSHSY; CDR2 reads SAAADI. The V end lost 8 bases, the J end lost 0 bases, and 11 bases lay between the germline ends. The CDR3 is 13 amino acids.

This clone was detected a few times. The chain couples TRBV28 to TRBJ1-1, with D hard to call. CDR1 and CDR2 (germline): MDHEN, SYDVKM. The CDR3 has 16 residues. Trimming left V 2 bases short and J 3 bases short, with 16 bases between. The CDR3 bases are TGTGCCAGCAGTTTAGTGTCCGGTTTGTTGGACACTGAAGCTTTCTTT. Its translation is CASSLVSGLLDTEAFF.

This clone was seen once. The rearrangement uses TRBV6-5 and TRBJ2-3; 8 positions agree with TRBD1. The V and J ends lost 4 bases and 11 bases, in that order; junction bases with no gene match: 14. This CDR3 is 15 amino acids long. CDR1 and CDR2 from the germline V gene are MNHEY and SVGAGI. CDR3 protein: CASSSKPPAGTGQYF. Written as DNA, the CDR3 is TGTGCCAGCAGTTCCAAGCCTCCTGCCGGGACAGGGCAGTATTTT.

The genes are TRBV7-9 and TRBJ1-6, with 7 bases that match TRBD1. Germline V gene lookup returns CDR1 SEHNR and CDR2 FQNEAQ (reference sequence). V dropped 5 bases and J dropped 6; count of bases not matched to a gene: 13. The CDR3 is 17 residues long. The CDR3 coding sequence is TGTGCCAGCAGCCCTAGCTTACCCGGGACAGCTAATTCACCCCTCCACTTT. This translates into CASSPSLPGTANSPLHF.

The chain is built from TRBV28 and TRBJ1-4; 9 bases fit TRBD1. The CDR3 is made up of 17 amino acids. The J segment lost 0 bases and the V segment lost 4 bases, leaving 6 bases of the junction unmatched. Germline-derived CDR1 and CDR2 are MDHEN and SYDVKM. DNA of the CDR3: TGTGCCAGCAGTTCCGGGACAGGGACAGCAACTAATGAAAAACTGTTTTTT. Its protein product is CASSSGTGTATNEKLFF.

Comment on this clone: A junction boundary mismatches the germline segment, possibly from a read error. This sequence joins TRBV19 and TRBJ1-2; TRBD1 is a possible D gene (5 bases). Germline-derived CDR1 and CDR2 are LNHDA and SQIVND (reference sequence). This CDR3 is built from 14 residues. The CDR3 region has the DNA TGTGCCAGTAGGGGGCACGGAGCGGGTAATGGCCACACCTTC. Protein product: CASRGHGAGNGHTF.

V usage is TRBV18 and J usage is TRBJ1-2; the match to TRBD1 covers 9 bases. CDR3 length: 14 residues. CDR1 KGHSH and CDR2 LQKENI come from the germline V gene. J was trimmed by 4 bases and V by 3 bases; bases with no gene match: 3. The CDR3, as DNA: TGTGCCAGCTCACCGGCGACAGGGGGCTATGGCTACACCTTC. Protein product: CASSPATGGYGYTF.

J is TRBJ2-3 and V is TRBV2; D gene ambiguous. There are 15 residues in the CDR3. The ends were cut back, 2 bases at V and 2 bases at J, with 11 bases in the middle. The germline gives CDR1 SNHLY, CDR2 FYNNEI. The CDR3 spells CASSETRPPTDTQYF. CDR3 in DNA: TGTGCCAGCAGTGAAACCCGACCCCCCACAGATACGCAGTATTTT.

This chain connects TRBV9 to TRBJ1-1, with D hard to call. This CDR3 has 17 amino acids. Germline V gene data show CDR1 as SGDLS and CDR2 as YYNGEE. Trimming took off 2 bases at V and 1 base at J, with 18 bases between the two ends. CDR3 protein: CASSVGLIGVENTEAFF. DNA of the CDR3: TGTGCCAGCAGCGTGGGCCTTATCGGGGTGGAGAACACTGAAGCTTTCTTT.

The V and J genes are TRBV27 and TRBJ1-5; D unclear. Germline CDR1 reads MNHEY; CDR2 reads SMNVEV (reference sequence). V was shortened by 6 bases and J by 4 bases, with 7 bases between the two germline ends. The CDR3 runs to 12 residues. DNA for the CDR3: TGTGCCAGCAGCATCCCTAATCAGCCCCAGCATTTT. Translation: CASSIPNQPQHF.

V gene TRBV6-5 combines with J gene TRBJ2-6; D might be TRBD2 (5 bases). The V and J ends lost 7 bases and 0 bases respectively, with 7 bases between them. This CDR3 is built from 14 residues. The germline V gene encodes CDR1 MNHEY and CDR2 SVGAGI. DNA of the CDR3: TGTGCCAGCACGGGGAGCTCTGGGGCCAACGTCCTGACTTTC. Amino acid sequence: CASTGSSGANVLTF.

This clone was seen only once. The chain joins TRBV29-1 to TRBJ2-2; 10 bases align to TRBD1. The CDR3 is 14 residues long. Germline lookup yields CDR1 SQVTM and CDR2 ANQGSEA. V lost 7 bases to trimming and J lost 1 base; unmatched junction nucleotides: 3. CDR3 sequence: CSAGQGGNTGELFF. The CDR3 DNA reads TGCAGCGCTGGACAGGGGGGGAACACCGGGGAGCTGTTTTTT.

The V call is TRBV29-1, the J call TRBJ2-3; 8 bases align to TRBD2. Germline V gene data show CDR1 as SQVTM and CDR2 as ANQGSEA. Trimming removed 4 bases from V and 7 bases from J; junction bases left unmatched: 19. The CDR3 consists of 17 residues. The CDR3 DNA follows: TGCAGCGTTGCCCCCGGCAAGCGGGGGTTTGGTTCTAATACGCAGTATTTT. Its protein is CSVAPGKRGFGSNTQYF.

This sequence joins TRBV4-1 and TRBJ2-1; 10 bases align to TRBD2. CDR1 is MGHRA, CDR2 YSYEKL, per germline. V shed 5 bases, J shed 4 bases, and the junction held 11 bases outside the gene matches. The CDR3 consists of 17 residues. In nucleotides, the CDR3 is TGCGCCAGCAGCAAACCCCCTACTAGCGGGGCGTACAATGAGCAGTTCTTC. This translates into CASSKPPTSGAYNEQFF.

V and J are TRBV25-1 and TRBJ1-2; D remains unclear. This CDR3 has 12 residues. In germline, CDR1 is MGHDK, CDR2 SYGVNS. The V gene lost 2 bases and the J gene lost 6 bases, with 7 bases spanning the gap. CDR3 residues: CASSEIGNGYTF. CDR3 sequence (DNA): TGTGCCAGCAGTGAAATTGGGAATGGCTACACCTTC.

The gene calls are TRBV5-1 and TRBJ1-1; D gene uncertain. The V gene lost 3 bases and the J gene lost 0 bases, with 9 bases spanning the gap. This CDR3 is 14 amino acids long. Germline CDR1 is SGHRS and CDR2 is YFSETQ. The CDR3 protein is CASSSYALNTEAFF. The CDR3 bases are TGCGCCAGCAGCTCGTACGCCCTGAACACTGAAGCTTTCTTT.

V gene TRBV5-4 combines with J gene TRBJ2-5, with TRBD2 matching 12 bases. Germline-derived CDR1 and CDR2 are SGHNT and YYREEE (reference sequence). The ends lost 4 bases at V and 0 bases at J; junction bases unmatched: 4. The CDR3 has 16 residues. The CDR3 here is CASSRTSGAYQETQYF. For the CDR3, the DNA is TGTGCCAGCAGCCGGACTAGCGGGGCGTACCAAGAGACCCAGTACTTC.

This sequence joins TRBV15 and TRBJ1-2; D is undetermined. Trimming stripped 1 base from V and 5 bases from J, with 8 bases between. Germline values: CDR1 LNHNV, CDR2 YYDKDF (reference sequence). CDR3 length: 13 amino acids. The CDR3 nucleotides are TGTGCCACCAGCAGAGCCGGGAAGTATGGCTACACCTTC. Its translation: CATSRAGKYGYTF.

There are a few counts of this clone. CDR3 DNA: TGTGCCTGGAGTCGTCATTCGAACACTGAAGCTTTCTTT. This translates into CAWSRHSNTEAFF. The chain couples TRBV30 to TRBJ1-1; D gene uncertain. The length of the CDR3 is 13 residues. CDR1 is GTSNPN, CDR2 SVGIG, per germline (reference sequence). Trimming took 2 bases from V and 1 from J, leaving 8 bases between them.

V gene TRBV6-6 combines with J gene TRBJ1-5; D uncertain. Germline V gives CDR1 MNHNY, CDR2 SVGAGI (reference sequence). Deletions cut 6 bases from V and 5 bases from J, with 11 bases between. The CDR3 consists of 13 residues. The CDR3 region is CASSPTRDQPQHF. In DNA form, the CDR3 reads TGTGCCAGCAGCCCGACCCGAGATCAGCCCCAGCATTTT.

Note on this clone: Other DNA sequences in this specimen translate into the identical CDR3. This chain connects TRBV2 to TRBJ2-2, with 10 bases that match TRBD1. The CDR3 extends over 16 amino acids. Germline loops: CDR1 SNHLY, CDR2 FYNNEI. The trim removed 5 bases at V and 4 bases at J, leaving 7 bases unmatched. CDR3: CASSPSTGGSTGELFF. CDR3 in DNA: TGTGCCAGCAGTCCTTCGACAGGGGGCAGCACCGGGGAGCTGTTTTTT.

There are a few counts of this clone. The V gene is TRBV6-1, the J gene TRBJ1-5; D is unresolved. Germline V lookup: CDR1 MNHNS, CDR2 SASEGT. CDR3 length: 13 residues. Trimming left V 6 bases short and J 4 bases short, with 10 bases between. The CDR3 is CASRIKGNQPQHF. The CDR3 nucleotides read TGTGCCAGCAGGATTAAAGGGAATCAGCCCCAGCATTTT.

V is TRBV9 and J is TRBJ2-7; 9 bases agree with TRBD1. This CDR3 contains 14 residues. The trim removed 8 bases at V and 6 bases at J, leaving 12 bases unmatched. Germline CDR1 reads SGDLS; CDR2 reads YYNGEE. CDR3 protein: CARTGTGLWSEQYF. In DNA form, the CDR3 reads TGTGCCAGAACCGGGACAGGGCTGTGGAGCGAGCAGTACTTC.

The chain has TRBV14 and TRBJ2-2, with TRBD2 matching 7 bases. Looked up from germline, CDR1 is SGHDN and CDR2 is FVKESK. The CDR3 covers 15 residues. The J segment lost 9 bases and the V segment lost 1 base, leaving 8 bases of the junction unmatched. The CDR3 coding sequence is TGTGCCAGCAGCCAAGCTCCTAGCGGTCGGAGGGAGCTGTTTTTT. The encoded protein is CASSQAPSGRRELFF.

This chain links TRBV28 with TRBJ1-4, with D unclear. This CDR3 has 13 residues. Germline assignment: CDR1 MDHEN and CDR2 SYDVKM. The V and J ends lost 10 bases and 5 bases respectively, with 14 bases between them. As DNA, the CDR3 is TGTGCCACCTCGGACCGGAAAAATGAAAAACTGTTTTTT. Amino acid sequence: CATSDRKNEKLFF. The full variable domain, with the rest looked up from reference TRBV28 and TRBJ1-4, is DVKVTQSSRYLVKRTGEKVFLECVQDMDHENMFWYRQDPGLGLRLIYFSYDVKMKEKGDIPEGYSVSREKKERFSLILESASTNQTSMYLCATSDRKNEKLFFGSGTQLSVL.